Below are 24 T cell receptor beta chains sequenced from a single sample in a study of blood T cell repertoires in COVID-19. Produced via immunoSEQ multiplex PCR; TCRdb's table is partial and in-frame only. The table shows some 460,000 clones, with nearly 90% occurring only once. Sequencing was done on a sample of PBMCs or T cells enriched from blood (not recorded which). These receptors originate from a woman under 30 with acute COVID-19.

There are a few counts of this clone. The chain couples TRBV7-2 to TRBJ1-5, with 7 bases lining up with TRBD1. CDR3 length: 14 residues. V lost 3 bases, J lost 5 bases, and 4 bases stayed unmatched. Germline values: CDR1 SGHTA, CDR2 FQGNSA. CDR3 protein: CASSFFRGDQPQHF. The DNA for the CDR3 is TGTGCCAGCAGCTTCTTCAGGGGGGATCAGCCCCAGCATTTT.

The chain has TRBV28 and TRBJ1-2, with 8 bases matching TRBD1. The CDR3 covers 13 residues. Germline trimming cut 5 bases from V and 8 bases from J; bases unmatched to any gene: 7. The germline V gene has CDR1 MDHEN and CDR2 SYDVKM. CDR3 sequence (DNA): TGTGCCAGCAGTCCTCGGACAGGGCGCGGCTACACCTTC. It encodes CASSPRTGRGYTF.

The rearrangement uses TRBV6-5 and TRBJ1-2; TRBD1 agrees at 8 bases. CDR1 and CDR2 from the germline V gene are MNHEY and SVGAGI. With 4 bases clipped from V and 7 bases from J, the junction kept 5 bases outside the gene matches. The CDR3 runs 13 residues. The DNA for the CDR3 is TGTGCCAGCAGTTCCCCACAGGGGGTTGGCTACACCTTC. Amino acid sequence: CASSSPQGVGYTF.

The chain couples TRBV5-1 to TRBJ1-5; tentative D call: TRBD1 (5 bases). The CDR3 contains 14 residues. Germline V CDR1 and CDR2: SGHRS, YFSETQ. V lost 4 bases to trimming and J lost 3 bases, with 11 bases between them. Here the CDR3 DNA reads TGCGCCAGCAGCCCTGACAGCACCAATCAGCCCCAGCATTTT. Its protein is CASSPDSTNQPQHF.

About this clone: Other DNA sequences from this sample encode an identical CDR3 as well. The rearrangement joins TRBV28 to TRBJ2-1; 7 nucleotides agree with TRBD2. CDR1 and CDR2 (germline): MDHEN, SYDVKM. Unmatched junction bases numbered 7, after V lost 4 bases and J lost 4 bases. This CDR3 has 15 residues. In nucleotides, the CDR3 is TGTGCCAGCAGTTCTCGACTAGCTGGATACAATGAGCAGTTCTTC. Translated: CASSSRLAGYNEQFF.

The J gene is TRBJ2-3, the V gene TRBV10-3, with a weak D call TRBD1 (5 bases). V shed 4 bases and J shed 3 bases, with 14 bases lying between them. The germline CDR1 and CDR2 sequences are ENHRY and SYGVKD. There are 15 residues in the CDR3. The CDR3: CAISGAGILTDTQYF. DNA of the CDR3: TGTGCCATCAGTGGGGCAGGGATCTTGACAGATACGCAGTATTTT.

The V call is TRBV18, the J call TRBJ2-3, with 7 bases matching TRBD1. Germline V gene sequence: CDR1 KGHSH, CDR2 LQKENI. The trim removed 3 bases at V and 5 bases at J, leaving 2 bases unmatched. The CDR3 is 13 residues long. CDR3 in amino acids: CASSPNRGDTQYF. The CDR3 bases are TGTGCCAGCTCACCGAACAGGGGAGATACGCAGTATTTT.

This clone was counted only a few times. V is TRBV7-6 and J is TRBJ1-6, with 7 bases aligning to TRBD1. V was clipped by 1 base and J by 10 bases; unmatched bases: 16. This CDR3 is 18 amino acids long. Germline V CDR1 and CDR2: SGHVS, FNYEAQ. The CDR3 DNA reads as TGTGCCAGCAGCTTAGGGTCGGGCAGGGGGGCCTCGGGATCACCCCTCCACTTT. It encodes CASSLGSGRGASGSPLHF.

The chain combines TRBV27 with TRBJ2-5, with TRBD2 matching 11 bases. This CDR3 is 14 amino acids long. V dropped 6 bases and J dropped 2; count of bases not matched to a gene: 2. Germline lookup yields CDR1 MNHEY and CDR2 SMNVEV (reference sequence). The CDR3 nucleotides are TGTGCCAGCAGGGGACTAGCGGCGCAAGAGACCCAGTACTTC. Residues: CASRGLAAQETQYF.

This clone was detected only once. This chain joins TRBV29-1 and TRBJ2-7; TRBD1 matches at 10 bases. This CDR3 contains 14 residues. Trimming removed 6 bases from V and 4 bases from J; junction bases left unmatched: 9. Germline V CDR1 and CDR2: SQVTM, ANQGSEA. CDR3 nucleotides: TGCAGCGTAACAGCCGGACAGGGGGTATACGAGCAGTACTTC. It codes for CSVTAGQGVYEQYF.

This chain connects TRBV7-9 to TRBJ2-7; a weak D match, TRBD1 (6 bases). The V end was cut by 1 base, the J end by 2 bases, with 12 bases between. From germline, CDR1 is SEHNR and CDR2 FQNEAQ (reference sequence). This CDR3 contains 15 residues. CDR3 protein: CASSLGNRDPYEQYF. The CDR3 DNA follows: TGTGCCAGCAGCTTAGGTAACAGGGACCCCTACGAGCAGTACTTC. The complete variable domain, with remaining parts taken from reference TRBV7-9 and TRBJ2-7, reads DTGVSQNPRHKITKRGQNVTFRCDPISEHNRLYWYRQTLGQGPEFLTYFQNEAQLEKSRLLSDRFSAERPKGSFSTLEIQRTEQGDSAMYLCASSLGNRDPYEQYFGPGTRLTVT.

This clone occurred once. V is TRBV5-1 and J is TRBJ2-2, with 10 nucleotides matching TRBD2. The trim removed 3 bases at V and 3 bases at J, leaving 2 bases unmatched. Germline assignment: CDR1 SGHRS and CDR2 YFSETQ. The CDR3 spans 15 residues. CDR3 residues: CASSSLAGDTGELFF. As DNA, the CDR3 is TGCGCCAGCAGCTCCCTAGCGGGAGACACCGGGGAGCTGTTTTTT.

V gene TRBV28 combines with J gene TRBJ1-5, with D tentatively TRBD1 (5 bases). The CDR3 covers 16 residues. The V gene lost 1 base and the J gene lost 1 base, with 11 bases spanning the gap. Germline lookup yields CDR1 MDHEN and CDR2 SYDVKM. The CDR3: CASSLLRRQSNQPQHF. The CDR3 nucleotides read TGTGCCAGCAGTTTATTGCGTCGACAGAGCAATCAGCCCCAGCATTTT.

The chain has TRBV30 and TRBJ1-5; 8 positions match TRBD1. The J segment lost 7 bases and the V segment lost 5 bases, leaving 13 bases of the junction unmatched. This CDR3 is 15 amino acids long. Germline CDR1 is GTSNPN and CDR2 is SVGIG (reference sequence). The CDR3 DNA follows: TGTGCCTGGGGACAGGGACGTGGAGGAGGGCAGCCCCAGCATTTT. Protein: CAWGQGRGGGQPQHF.

The chain links TRBV4-1 to TRBJ1-1; maybe TRBD1 (5 bases). Germline V CDR1 and CDR2: MGHRA, YSYEKL. CDR3 size: 15 residues. V was trimmed by 0 bases and J by 2 bases, leaving 10 bases between them. CDR3 coding DNA: TGCGCCAGCAGCCAAGATGCAGGGAAAAACACTGAAGCTTTCTTT. As protein: CASSQDAGKNTEAFF.

The J gene is TRBJ1-5, the V gene TRBV12-3 or TRBV12-4; D not resolved. The CDR3 runs to 13 residues. V lost 3 bases and J lost 9, with 12 bases in between. The CDR3 protein is CASSFTTSGPQHF. CDR3 in DNA: TGTGCCAGCAGTTTTACGACTTCCGGGCCCCAGCATTTT.

The chain employs TRBV28 and TRBJ1-2; D ambiguous. This CDR3 is built from 14 residues. With 4 bases removed from V and 3 bases from J, the gap between germline ends came to 12 bases. Germline loops: CDR1 MDHEN, CDR2 SYDVKM. CDR3 DNA: TGTGCCAGCAGTTCCGGGGTATACCACTATGGCTACACCTTC. Its protein product is CASSSGVYHYGYTF.

This clone came up many times. The V and J genes are TRBV9 and TRBJ2-1; 9 nucleotides agree with TRBD2. The ends lost 3 bases at V and 8 bases at J; junction bases unmatched: 6. The CDR3 is 14 residues long. CDR1 is SGDLS and CDR2 is YYNGEE in the germline V gene. CDR3 coding DNA: TGTGCCAGCAGCGGCGGGGGGGCCTGGCATGAGCAGTTCTTC. It codes for CASSGGGAWHEQFF.

This chain links TRBV19 with TRBJ2-5, with 7 bases aligning to TRBD1. In germline, CDR1 is LNHDA, CDR2 SQIVND (reference sequence). With 5 bases clipped from V and 3 bases from J, the junction kept 6 bases outside the gene matches. This CDR3 comprises 14 residues. DNA for the CDR3: TGTGCCAGTAGTTCTAGAGGGGGCGAAGAGACCCAGTACTTC. This translates into CASSSRGGEETQYF.

The V and J genes are TRBV3-1 (or the pseudogene TRBV3-2) and TRBJ1-2; D remains unclear. Trimming shortened V by 4 bases and J by 5 bases, and 11 bases separated the two germline ends. From germline, CDR1 is LGHDT and CDR2 YNNKEL (reference sequence). This CDR3 has 13 residues. The CDR3 sequence: CASSLRAYYGYTF. The CDR3 nucleotides are TGTGCCAGCAGCCTGAGAGCCTATTATGGCTACACCTTC.

This clone has only a few counts. The chain couples TRBV12-5 to TRBJ2-3; D may be TRBD2 (5 bases). Trimming stripped 1 base from V and 0 bases from J, with 8 bases between. The germline V gene encodes CDR1 LGHNT and CDR2 FRNRAP. This CDR3 has 15 amino acids. The DNA for the CDR3 is TGTGCTAGTGGTTTGGGACTAACTAGCACAGATACGCAGTATTTT. Amino acid sequence: CASGLGLTSTDTQYF.

On this clone: Within the sample, other DNA sequences also encode this same CDR3. J is TRBJ1-1 and V is TRBV2; D is possibly TRBD1 (5 bases). The V gene's germline CDR1 is SNHLY and CDR2 FYNNEI. V was trimmed by 1 base and J by 3 bases, leaving 6 bases between them. The CDR3 is 13 amino acids. This CDR3 is CASSEGRDTEAFF. The CDR3 DNA reads TGTGCCAGCAGTGAAGGCAGGGACACTGAAGCTTTCTTT.

The chain combines TRBV7-9 with TRBJ1-2; 10 positions match TRBD1. J gave up 4 bases and V 4 bases, and 3 bases lay outside the gene matches. Germline V CDR1 and CDR2: SEHNR, FQNEAQ (reference sequence). This CDR3 is 14 amino acids long. This CDR3 reads CASSSGTGAYGYTF. DNA for the CDR3: TGTGCCAGCAGCTCCGGGACAGGGGCCTATGGCTACACCTTC.

The chain couples TRBV9 to TRBJ2-3, with 12 bases matching TRBD2. CDR1 is SGDLS, CDR2 YYNGEE, per germline. CDR3 size: 17 residues. With 0 bases clipped from V and 6 bases from J, the junction kept 8 bases outside the gene matches. The CDR3 DNA is TGTGCCAGCAGCGTAGATCTAGCGGGGGGGCCTAGGGATACGCAGTATTTT. Translation: CASSVDLAGGPRDTQYF.